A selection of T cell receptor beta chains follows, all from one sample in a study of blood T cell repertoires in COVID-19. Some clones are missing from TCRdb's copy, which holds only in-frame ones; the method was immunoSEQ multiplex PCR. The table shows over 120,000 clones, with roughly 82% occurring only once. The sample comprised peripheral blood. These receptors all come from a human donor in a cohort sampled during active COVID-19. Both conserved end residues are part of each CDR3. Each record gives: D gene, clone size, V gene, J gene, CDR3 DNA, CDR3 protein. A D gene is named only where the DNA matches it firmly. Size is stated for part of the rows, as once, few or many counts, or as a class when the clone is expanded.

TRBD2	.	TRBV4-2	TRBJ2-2	TGTGCCAGCAGCCAAGATGGCCCAGCGGGAGGGCTTAAGCGAAACACCGGGGAGCTGTTTTTT	CASSQDGPAGGLKRNTGELFF
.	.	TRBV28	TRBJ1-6	TGTGCCAGCAGCCCTGTTGGGAGCTCCTATAATTCACCCCTCCACTTT	CASSPVGSSYNSPLHF
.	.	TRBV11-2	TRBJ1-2	TGTGCCAGCAGCTTAGGGGGCAACTATGGCTACACCTTC	CASSLGGNYGYTF
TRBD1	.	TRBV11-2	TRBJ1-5	TGTGCCAGCAGCTTAGCGGTTACAGGGGGACTTAGCAATCAGCCCCAGCATTTT	CASSLAVTGGLSNQPQHF
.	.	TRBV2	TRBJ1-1	TGTGCCAGCAGCGGCCACAGTCCAGCTTTCTTT	CASSGHSPAFF
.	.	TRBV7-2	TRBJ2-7	TGTGCCAGCAGCCCCCCGAGGGGGGGCCCCTACGAGCAGTACTTC	CASSPPRGGPYEQYF
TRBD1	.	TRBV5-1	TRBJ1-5	TGCGCCAGCAGCGAATCCGGGACAGGGAATCAGCCCCAGCATTTT	CASSESGTGNQPQHF
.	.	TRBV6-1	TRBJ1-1	TGTGCCAGCAGTGAGTTGCAGCGTACTGAAGCTTTCTTT	CASSELQRTEAFF
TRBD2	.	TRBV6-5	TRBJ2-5	TGTGCCAGCAGTTACTCTGGCGGGAGTAGCAACCAGACCCAGTACTTC	CASSYSGGSSNQTQYF
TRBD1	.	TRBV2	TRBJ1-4	TGTGCCAGCAGTGGACAGGGGGTTTCTGAAAAACTGTTTTTT	CASSGQGVSEKLFF
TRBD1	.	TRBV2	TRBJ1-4	TGTGCCAGCACTGGGACAGGGGGCACTAATGAAAAACTGTTTTTT	CASTGTGGTNEKLFF
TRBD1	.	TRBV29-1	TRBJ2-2	TGCAGCGCCAAAAAACCGGGACAGGGGGCGGTTGCCGGGGAGCTGTTTTTT	CSAKKPGQGAVAGELFF
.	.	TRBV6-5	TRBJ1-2	TGTGCCAGCAGCGAGGACAGTCCCTATGGCTACACCTTC	CASSEDSPYGYTF
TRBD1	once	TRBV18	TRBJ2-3	TGTGCCAGCTCACAGTATGGGACAGGGAGCACAGATACGCAGTATTTT	CASSQYGTGSTDTQYF
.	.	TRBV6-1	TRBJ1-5	TGTGCCAGCAGTGAATCTGGGGGGAGGTCCAATCAGCCCCAGCATTTT	CASSESGGRSNQPQHF
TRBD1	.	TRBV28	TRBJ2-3	TGTGCCAGCAGGGAGACAGGGGGCGTCACAGATACGCAGTATTTT	CASRETGGVTDTQYF
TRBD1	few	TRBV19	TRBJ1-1	TGTGCCAGTAGCCAACAGGGGGCGATCCCTGAAGCTTTCTTT	CASSQQGAIPEAFF